A single sample gave rise to the 32 T cell receptor beta chains below, sequenced in a study of T cells in Graves' hyperthyroidism and ophthalmopathy. The TCR beta CDR3 regions underwent amplification using RNA transcripts as the source. First-round RT-PCR with HTBI primers amplified the TCR CDR3 region. TCRdb passed the multiplex PCR reads through MiXCR, listing each CDR3 protein once. The sample has hundreds of thousands of distinct CDR3 sequences, about a sixth seen once; the top ten hold around 4%. The source material was blood. All receptors derive from a woman aged 25 to 39 with Graves' hyperthyroidism.

This clonotype occurred many times. This chain uses TRBV28 with TRBJ2-7, with D unresolved. The CDR3 contains 12 residues. Germline CDR1 is MDHEN and CDR2 is SYDVKM. V dropped 5 bases and J dropped 3 bases, with 8 bases sitting between them. The CDR3 is CASSPYFYEQYF. Here the CDR3 DNA reads TGTGCCAGCAGTCCGTATTTCTACGAGCAGTACTTC.

This clonotype was found many times. The rearrangement uses TRBV5-1 and TRBJ1-2; tentative D call: TRBD1 (5 bases). The CDR3 runs 14 residues. The germline gives CDR1 SGHRS, CDR2 YFSETQ. Trimming pared 0 bases from V and 4 bases from J, leaving 10 bases between. The CDR3 sequence: CASSLGDGSYGYTF. The CDR3 DNA follows: TGCGCCAGCAGCTTGGGGGACGGGAGCTATGGCTACACCTTC.

This clonotype was recorded many times. The genes are TRBV12-3 or TRBV12-4 and TRBJ1-1, with a tentative D call TRBD1 (5 bases). The CDR3 length is 14 residues. Trimming took 0 bases from V and 4 from J, leaving 9 bases between them. In nucleotides, the CDR3 is TGTGCCAGCAGTTTAGCGCGGGGGGGCACTGAAGCTTTCTTT. Its translation: CASSLARGGTEAFF.

Regarding this clonotype: The junction departs from germline at one end; a sequencing error may be responsible. The genes are TRBV7-9 and TRBJ2-1, with TRBD2 matching 10 bases. Germline values: CDR1 SEHNR, CDR2 FQNEAQ (reference sequence). This CDR3 is 16 amino acids long. In DNA form, the CDR3 reads TGTGCCAGCAGCGAAATACTAGCGGGATCCTACAATGAGCAGCTCTTC. It codes for CASSEILAGSYNEQLF. Drawing the rest from reference TRBV7-9 and TRBJ2-1, the complete variable domain is DTGVSQNPRHKITKRGQNVTFRCDPISEHNRLYWYRQTLGQGPEFLTYFQNEAQLEKSRLLSDRFSAERPKGSFSTLEIQRTEQGDSAMYLCASSEILAGSYNEQLFGPGTRLTVL.

This clonotype was counted many times. The chain combines TRBV27 with TRBJ2-7; 7 nucleotides line up with TRBD2. This CDR3 is built from 13 residues. The germline V gene encodes CDR1 MNHEY and CDR2 SMNVEV (reference sequence). V was clipped by 11 bases and J by 3 bases; unmatched bases: 10. The CDR3 here is CAVGSGALYEQYF. The CDR3 nucleotides read TGTGCCGTGGGGAGCGGGGCTCTCTACGAGCAGTACTTC.

This clonotype showed up many times. CDR3 bases: TGTGCCAGCAGTTTTGGGCCAGCCGACTATGGCTACACCTTC. Translation gives CASSFGPADYGYTF. The V gene is TRBV12-3 or TRBV12-4, the J gene TRBJ1-2; the D is unclear. The CDR3 has 14 residues. V lost 3 bases, J lost 3 bases, and 11 bases lay in between.

At least ten counts were recorded for this clonotype. V is TRBV5-1 and J is TRBJ2-4, with TRBD2 matching over 7 bases. The CDR3 has 16 residues. Germline CDR1 is SGHRS and CDR2 is YFSETQ. Unmatched junction bases numbered 5, after V lost 0 bases and J lost 2 bases. The CDR3 spells CASSLVVAGSKNIQYF. DNA of the CDR3: TGCGCCAGCAGCTTGGTGGTAGCGGGTTCCAAAAACATTCAGTACTTC.

Note on this clonotype: A much more abundant neighbour one base away suggests this may be a read error. This chain uses TRBV20-1 with TRBJ2-4; TRBD2 agrees at 7 bases. The better agreement between TRBJ2-1 and the DNA end casts doubt on the J call. The CDR3 sequence is 13 residues long. CDR1 is DFQATT, CDR2 SNEGSKA, per germline (reference sequence). The CDR3, as DNA: TGCAGTGCCCCACTAGCGTGGGCGCACATTCAGTTCTTC. Its translation: CSAPLAWAHIQFF.

This clonotype has at least ten counts. The chain employs TRBV12-3 or TRBV12-4 and TRBJ2-6; 7 nucleotides match TRBD1. V dropped 6 bases and J dropped 0; count of bases not matched to a gene: 11. The CDR3 consists of 18 residues. DNA for the CDR3: TGTGCCAGCAGAGATCCCGGGACAGTGTTCTCTGGGGCCAACGTCCTGACTTTC. Amino acid sequence: CASRDPGTVFSGANVLTF.

V is TRBV29-1 and J is TRBJ2-3; tentative D call: TRBD1 (6 bases). The CDR3 runs 10 residues. The V and J ends lost 8 bases and 10 bases respectively, with 13 bases between them. Germline lookup yields CDR1 SQVTM and CDR2 ANQGSEA. For the CDR3, the DNA is TGCAGCTCGCCTGGACAGCCGCAGTATTTT. Encoded protein: CSSPGQPQYF.

This clonotype came up once. This sequence joins TRBV20-1 and TRBJ2-3; D may match TRBD1 or TRBD2 (5 bases each). Looked up from germline, CDR1 is DFQATT and CDR2 is SNEGSKA (reference sequence). The V gene lost 3 bases and the J gene lost 5 bases, with 9 bases spanning the gap. CDR3 length equals 12 residues. CDR3 in amino acids: CSARWDVDTQYF. In nucleotides, the CDR3 is TGCAGTGCTAGGTGGGACGTAGATACGCAGTATTTT.

This clonotype was counted ten times or more. CDR3 DNA: TGCAGTGCTAGAGGTCAGACCGGGACAAGCCCCTACGAGCAGTACTTC. Amino acids: CSARGQTGTSPYEQYF. This chain connects TRBV20-1 to TRBJ2-7; tentative D call: TRBD1 (6 bases). This CDR3 spans 16 amino acids. V was pared by 1 base and J by 2 bases, with 18 bases between. CDR1 is DFQATT, CDR2 SNEGSKA, per germline (reference sequence).

This clonotype was found many times. The rearrangement uses TRBV28 and TRBJ1-3, with D hard to call. The germline V gene has CDR1 MDHEN and CDR2 SYDVKM. The CDR3 is 12 residues long. Deletions cut 7 bases from V and 4 bases from J, with 8 bases between. CDR3 DNA sequence: TGTGCCAGCACGGCAGCCGGAAACACCATATATTTT. This codes for CASTAAGNTIYF.

The table lists this clonotype with many counts. The chain links TRBV6-6 to TRBJ1-5, with D unclear. Germline V gene sequence: CDR1 MNHNY, CDR2 SVGAGI (reference sequence). The CDR3 totals 14 residues. V dropped 2 bases and J dropped 6 bases, with 11 bases sitting between them. CDR3 sequence: CASSYEPSFQPQHF. In nucleotides, the CDR3 is TGTGCCAGCAGTTACGAACCGTCATTTCAGCCCCAGCATTTT.

This clonotype was seen repeatedly, ten times or more. The chain recombines TRBV18 with TRBJ1-2; 9 bases align to TRBD1. Per germline, CDR1 KGHSH and CDR2 LQKENI. The CDR3 is 15 residues long. The trim removed 2 bases at V and 2 bases at J, leaving 3 bases unmatched. CDR3 protein: CASSPDGQGNYGYTF. The CDR3 DNA follows: TGTGCCAGCTCACCAGACGGACAGGGGAACTATGGCTACACCTTC.

This clonotype was observed at least ten times. The chain recombines TRBV7-2 with TRBJ2-3, with D tentatively TRBD2 (5 bases). The V end lost 2 bases, the J end lost 2 bases, and 8 bases lay between the germline ends. The length of the CDR3 is 14 residues. CDR1 and CDR2 (germline): SGHTA, FQGNSA. The CDR3 region is CASSLRLSTDTQYF. The CDR3 coding sequence is TGTGCCAGCAGCTTAAGACTATCCACAGATACGCAGTATTTT.

This clonotype was picked up a small number of times. The genes are TRBV13 and TRBJ2-2; D ambiguous. Germline V CDR1 and CDR2: PRHDT, FYEKMQ (reference sequence). The CDR3 loop spans 13 amino acids. Deletions cut 5 bases from V and 4 bases from J, with 8 bases between. CDR3 residues: CASSQLVTGELFF. The CDR3 DNA reads as TGTGCCAGCAGCCAGCTGGTCACCGGGGAGCTGTTTTTT.

This clonotype was recorded many times. This chain connects TRBV12-3 or TRBV12-4 to TRBJ2-2; 8 nucleotides agree with TRBD1. The V gene end was trimmed by 5 bases and the J gene end by 5 bases; junction bases not matched to a gene: 10. The CDR3 has 16 residues. For the CDR3, the DNA is TGTGCCAGCAGTAAGGAGACAGGGGCGGGAACCGGGGAGCTGTTTTTT. Translated, it gives CASSKETGAGTGELFF.

In its sample, this clonotype was seen many times. This chain connects TRBV24-1 to TRBJ2-1; D is possibly TRBD2 (5 bases). Germline-derived CDR1 and CDR2 are KGHDR and SFDVKD. Deletions cut 6 bases from V and 0 bases from J, with 14 bases between. This CDR3 is 16 amino acids long. The CDR3 sequence is CATSPLGVGSYNEQFF. The CDR3, as DNA: TGTGCCACCAGTCCCCTCGGGGTGGGCTCCTACAATGAGCAGTTCTTC.

This clonotype was counted ten times or more. The chain joins TRBV11-2 to TRBJ2-1, with TRBD1 matching 7 bases. V gave up 1 base and J gave up 13 bases; unmatched junction bases: 19. This CDR3 has 17 amino acids. The V gene's germline CDR1 is SGHAT and CDR2 FQNNGV. CDR3 residues: CASSLGWFRGRLSAQFF. The CDR3, as DNA: TGTGCCAGCAGCTTAGGTTGGTTTAGGGGGCGCCTCTCGGCTCAGTTCTTC.

This clonotype was seen more than once but under ten times. The J gene is TRBJ1-6, the V gene TRBV20-1, with TRBD1 as a possible D gene (6 bases). The CDR3 is 16 residues long. The ends were cut back, 3 bases at V and 9 bases at J, with 21 bases in the middle. CDR1 and CDR2 (germline): DFQATT, SNEGSKA (reference sequence). DNA for the CDR3: TGCAGTGCTAGTGTCGAGGCTCGGGGGGCGCGTTCACCCCTCCACTTT. Translation: CSASVEARGARSPLHF.

This clonotype was seen many times. The rearrangement uses TRBV7-8 and TRBJ2-2; D is possibly TRBD2 (5 bases). The V gene lost 2 bases and the J gene lost 6 bases, with 16 bases spanning the gap. The CDR3 loop spans 16 amino acids. Germline lookup yields CDR1 SGHVS and CDR2 FQNEAQ. The CDR3 region has the DNA TGTGCCAGCAGCTTACCCCGCGGGTCGCATGCCGGGGAGCTGTTTTTT. Its protein product is CASSLPRGSHAGELFF.

The rearrangement uses TRBV7-6 and TRBJ2-7; D unresolved. V lost 6 bases to trimming and J lost 2 bases, with 14 bases between them. CDR1 SGHVS and CDR2 FNYEAQ come from the germline V gene. The CDR3 totals 14 residues. The CDR3 sequence: CASSSRLGTYEQYF. CDR3 DNA: TGTGCCAGCAGTTCCCGACTGGGAACCTACGAGCAGTACTTC.

The chain employs TRBV13 and TRBJ2-1; D may be TRBD2 (7 bases). Trimming stripped 6 bases from V and 9 bases from J, with 15 bases between. Germline CDR1 is PRHDT and CDR2 is FYEKMQ (reference sequence). This CDR3 is 13 amino acids long. CDR3 region: CASSRGARSEQFF. In DNA form, the CDR3 reads TGTGCCAGCAGTCGGGGGGCGCGGAGTGAGCAGTTCTTC.

This clonotype came up many times. This sequence joins TRBV28 and TRBJ1-3, with D hard to call. The CDR3 has 15 residues. V gave up 6 bases and J gave up 0 bases, with 12 bases separating them. The germline V gene encodes CDR1 MDHEN and CDR2 SYDVKM. CDR3 DNA sequence: TGTGCCAGCAGCACCCGGGTCAGCTCTGGAAACACCATATATTTT. This gives the protein CASSTRVSSGNTIYF.

V and J are TRBV20-1 and TRBJ1-4; D is undetermined. The CDR3 has 16 residues. Trimming took 2 bases from V and 8 from J, leaving 21 bases between them. Germline V CDR1 and CDR2: DFQATT, SNEGSKA (reference sequence). The DNA for the CDR3 is TGCAGTGCTAGATCTGCCTCGACAACCAACGCCGAAAAACTGTTTTTT. Translating it yields CSARSASTTNAEKLFF.

There are many counts of this clonotype. The gene calls are TRBV20-1 and TRBJ2-1, with a tentative D call TRBD2 (6 bases). This CDR3 region has 14 residues. From germline, CDR1 is DFQATT and CDR2 SNEGSKA (reference sequence). V was cut by 1 base and J by 9 bases, with 16 bases left in between. Here the CDR3 DNA reads TGCAGTGCTAGAGCCCCCCGGAGGGCGGGTGAGCAGTTCTTC. Protein product: CSARAPRRAGEQFF.

This clonotype appeared many times. The chain has TRBV9 and TRBJ2-1; no definite D call. The CDR3 covers 13 residues. Germline lookup yields CDR1 SGDLS and CDR2 YYNGEE. Trimming shortened V by 3 bases and J by 9 bases, and 13 bases separated the two germline ends. In DNA, the CDR3 is TGTGCCAGCAGCGCAGAAATAAGGAGTGAGCAGTTCTTC. As protein: CASSAEIRSEQFF.

This chain uses TRBV9 with TRBJ2-2; 11 nucleotides agree with TRBD2. Germline trimming cut 4 bases from V and 7 bases from J; bases unmatched to any gene: 6. The CDR3 consists of 15 residues. CDR1 SGDLS and CDR2 YYNGEE come from the germline V gene. The CDR3 sequence is CASSLRTSGYGELFF. The CDR3 coding sequence is TGTGCCAGCAGCCTCCGGACTAGCGGGTACGGGGAGCTGTTTTTT.

This clonotype occurred many times. The V and J genes are TRBV3-1 and TRBJ2-1; tentatively, D is TRBD2 (5 bases). CDR1 and CDR2 (germline): LGHDT, YNNKEL (reference sequence). This CDR3 is 12 amino acids long. Trimming shortened V by 4 bases and J by 10 bases, and 11 bases separated the two germline ends. DNA of the CDR3: TGTGCCAGCAGCCCGGACTTGACGGAGCAGTTCTTC. Translating gives CASSPDLTEQFF.

The chain links TRBV19 to TRBJ2-7; 13 bases map to TRBD2. The CDR3 spans 14 residues. With V trimmed by 6 bases and J by 8 bases, 7 bases remained unmatched. Germline-derived CDR1 and CDR2 are LNHDA and SQIVND (reference sequence). The CDR3: CASRLAGGRAKQYF. CDR3 nucleotide sequence: TGTGCCAGTAGACTAGCGGGAGGGCGAGCGAAGCAGTACTTC.

This clonotype has at least ten counts. The V and J genes are TRBV5-5 and TRBJ2-3; D unresolved. The CDR3 length is 12 residues. V was trimmed by 4 bases and J by 4 bases, leaving 7 bases between them. CDR1 SGHKS and CDR2 YYEKEE come from the germline V gene (reference sequence). Here the CDR3 reads CASSQMADTQYF. In DNA form, the CDR3 reads TGTGCCAGCAGCCAAATGGCAGATACGCAGTATTTT.